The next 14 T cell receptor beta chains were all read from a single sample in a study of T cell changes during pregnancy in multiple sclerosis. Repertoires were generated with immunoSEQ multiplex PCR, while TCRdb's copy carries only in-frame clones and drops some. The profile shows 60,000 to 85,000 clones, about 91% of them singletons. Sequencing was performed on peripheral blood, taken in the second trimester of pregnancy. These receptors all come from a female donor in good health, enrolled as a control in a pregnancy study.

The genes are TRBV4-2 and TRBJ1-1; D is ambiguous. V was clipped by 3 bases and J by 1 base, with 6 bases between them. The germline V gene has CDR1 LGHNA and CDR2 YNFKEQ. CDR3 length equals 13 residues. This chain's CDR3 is CASSQEWNTEAFF. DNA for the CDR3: TGTGCCAGCAGCCAGGAGTGGAACACTGAAGCTTTCTTT.

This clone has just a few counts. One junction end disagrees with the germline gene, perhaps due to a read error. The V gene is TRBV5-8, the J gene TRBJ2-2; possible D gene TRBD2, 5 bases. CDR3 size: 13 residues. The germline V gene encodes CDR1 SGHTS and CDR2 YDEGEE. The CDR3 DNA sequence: TGTGCCAGCAGCCCCGAAGGCGCCGGGGAACCTATTTTT. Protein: CASSPEGAGEPIF.

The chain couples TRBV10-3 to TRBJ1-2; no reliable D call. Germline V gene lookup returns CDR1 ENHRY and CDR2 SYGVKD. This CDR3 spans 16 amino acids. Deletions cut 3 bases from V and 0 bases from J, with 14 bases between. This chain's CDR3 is CAISDLLVRSNYGYTF. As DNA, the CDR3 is TGTGCCATCAGTGATCTCTTGGTGAGGTCTAACTATGGCTACACCTTC.

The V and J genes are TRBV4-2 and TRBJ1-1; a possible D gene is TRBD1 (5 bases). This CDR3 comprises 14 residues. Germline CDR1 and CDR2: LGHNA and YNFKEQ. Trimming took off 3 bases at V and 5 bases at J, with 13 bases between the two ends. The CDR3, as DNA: TGTGCCAGCAGCCACCCCCGGGGGGGGACTGAAGCTTTCTTT. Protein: CASSHPRGGTEAFF.

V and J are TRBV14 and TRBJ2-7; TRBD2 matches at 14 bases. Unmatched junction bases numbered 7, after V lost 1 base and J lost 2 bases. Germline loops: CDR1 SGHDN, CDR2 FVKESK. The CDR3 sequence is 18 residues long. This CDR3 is CASSQALGLAGGPYEQYF. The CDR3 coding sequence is TGTGCCAGCAGCCAAGCCCTTGGACTAGCGGGAGGACCCTACGAGCAGTACTTC.

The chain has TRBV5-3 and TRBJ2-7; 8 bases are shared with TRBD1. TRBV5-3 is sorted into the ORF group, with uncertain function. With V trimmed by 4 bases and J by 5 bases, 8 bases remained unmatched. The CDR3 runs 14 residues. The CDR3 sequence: CARSHPTGAHEQYF. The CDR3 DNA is TGTGCCAGAAGCCACCCGACAGGGGCCCACGAGCAGTACTTC.

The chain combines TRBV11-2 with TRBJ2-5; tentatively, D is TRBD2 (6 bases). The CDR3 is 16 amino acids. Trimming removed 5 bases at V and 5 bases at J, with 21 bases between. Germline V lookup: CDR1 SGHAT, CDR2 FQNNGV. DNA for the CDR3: TGTGCCAGCAGCACCCGGGCTAATAGGGAGGCGGAGACCCAGTACTTC. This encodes CASSTRANREAETQYF.

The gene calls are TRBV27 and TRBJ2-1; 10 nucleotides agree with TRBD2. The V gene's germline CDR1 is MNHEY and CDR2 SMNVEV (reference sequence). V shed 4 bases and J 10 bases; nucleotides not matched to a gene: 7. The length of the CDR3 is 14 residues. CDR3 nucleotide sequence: TGTGCCAGCAGTTCGGCGCTAGCGGGAGTGGAGCAGTTCTTC. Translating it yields CASSSALAGVEQFF.

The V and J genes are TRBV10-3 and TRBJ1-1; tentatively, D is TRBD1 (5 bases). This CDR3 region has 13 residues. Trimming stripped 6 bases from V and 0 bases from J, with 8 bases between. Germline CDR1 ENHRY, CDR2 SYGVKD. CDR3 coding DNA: TGTGCCATCAGGACAGACATGAACACTGAAGCTTTCTTT. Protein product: CAIRTDMNTEAFF.

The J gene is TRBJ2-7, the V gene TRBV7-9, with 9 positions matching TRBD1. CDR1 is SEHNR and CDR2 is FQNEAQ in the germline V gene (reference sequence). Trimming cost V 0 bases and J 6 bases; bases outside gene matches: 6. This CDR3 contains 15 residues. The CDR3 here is CASSLARQGVAEQYF. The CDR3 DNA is TGTGCCAGCAGCTTAGCGAGACAGGGGGTGGCCGAGCAGTACTTC.

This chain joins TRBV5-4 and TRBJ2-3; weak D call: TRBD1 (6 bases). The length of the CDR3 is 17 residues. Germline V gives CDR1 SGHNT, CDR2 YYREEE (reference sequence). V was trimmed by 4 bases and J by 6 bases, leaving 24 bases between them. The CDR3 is CASSPGAGAVSRDTQYF. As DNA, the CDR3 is TGTGCCAGCAGCCCCGGGGCAGGGGCTGTCAGTAGGGATACGCAGTATTTT.

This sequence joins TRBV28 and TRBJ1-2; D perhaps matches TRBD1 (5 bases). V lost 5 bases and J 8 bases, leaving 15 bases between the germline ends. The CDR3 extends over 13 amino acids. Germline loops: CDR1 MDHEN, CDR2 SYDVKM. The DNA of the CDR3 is TGTGCCAGCAGTAGGAGGGGATCTTGGGGCTACACCTTC. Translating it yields CASSRRGSWGYTF.

The CDR3 reads CASEGAHYEQYF. The CDR3 coding sequence is TGTGCCAGCGAAGGAGCCCACTACGAGCAGTACTTC. The rearrangement links TRBV11-1 to TRBJ2-7, with no clear D. Germline CDR1 and CDR2: SGHAT and FQDESV (reference sequence). Trimming took 8 bases from V and 3 from J, leaving 11 bases between them. The CDR3 totals 12 residues. The full variable domain, rest sourced from reference TRBV11-1 and TRBJ2-7, is EAEVAQSPRYKITEKSQAVAFWCDPISGHATLYWYRQILGQGPELLVQFQDESVVDDSQLPKDRFSAERLKGVDSTLKIQPAELGDSAMYLCASEGAHYEQYFGPGTRLTVT.

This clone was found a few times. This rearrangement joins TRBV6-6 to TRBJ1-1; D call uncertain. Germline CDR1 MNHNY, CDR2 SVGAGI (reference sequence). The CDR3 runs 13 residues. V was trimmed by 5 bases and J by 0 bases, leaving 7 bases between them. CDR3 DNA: TGTGCCAGCAGTGCGCCCATGAACACTGAAGCTTTCTTT. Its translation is CASSAPMNTEAFF.